These 26 T cell receptor beta chains were sequenced from one sample in a study of shared clonotypes between healthy human individuals. Some clones are missing from TCRdb's copy, which holds only in-frame ones; the method was immunoSEQ multiplex PCR. The sample has approximately 1.5 million clones, 97% to 99% seen once. Sequencing was done on a sample of naive CD4+ T cells sorted from blood. The subset was: CD45RA+ positively selected. Receptors were obtained from a man aged 25 to 40 in good health.

This clone was seen just once. This CDR3 is CASSSGTREQYF. DNA of the CDR3: TGTGCCAGCAGCTCCGGGACACGCGAGCAGTACTTC. The rearrangement uses TRBV7-9 and TRBJ2-7; D might be TRBD1 (6 bases). The germline V gene has CDR1 SEHNR and CDR2 FQNEAQ (reference sequence). V was cut by 4 bases and J by 6 bases, with 10 bases left in between. This CDR3 spans 12 amino acids.

The V gene is TRBV5-4, the J gene TRBJ2-1, with TRBD2 matching 13 bases. This CDR3 region has 17 residues. V lost 4 bases and J lost 3; bases outside the gene matches: 7. The germline V gene has CDR1 SGHNT and CDR2 YYREEE (reference sequence). CDR3 DNA: TGTGCCAGCAGCATTGGACTAGCGGGGGCACTCTACAATGAGCAGTTCTTC. Protein: CASSIGLAGALYNEQFF.

J is TRBJ1-2 and V is TRBV5-1, with D unclear. Germline-derived CDR1 and CDR2 are SGHRS and YFSETQ. Between the trimmed V and J ends, which lost 2 bases and 6 bases, there was a span of 14 bases. This CDR3 spans 14 amino acids. The CDR3 coding sequence is TGCGCCAGCAGCTTCGCACAACAATTAAATGGCTACACCTTC. Its protein is CASSFAQQLNGYTF.

The J gene is TRBJ2-1, the V gene TRBV16; no firm D call. This CDR3 comprises 15 residues. V was trimmed by 5 bases and J by 4 bases, leaving 15 bases between them. Germline assignment: CDR1 KGHSY and CDR2 FQNENV. CDR3 sequence: CASSDKGLQYNEQFF. CDR3 in DNA: TGTGCCAGCAGCGACAAAGGGCTTCAATACAATGAGCAGTTCTTC. The full variable domain, rest sourced from reference TRBV16 and TRBJ2-1, is GEEVAQTPKHLVRGEGQKAKLYCAPIKGHSYVFWYQQVLKNEFKFLISFQNENVFDETGMPKERFSAKCLPNSPCSLEIQATKLEDSAVYFCASSDKGLQYNEQFFGPGTRLTVL.

This clone was detected once. This chain joins TRBV10-1 and TRBJ2-7; D not certain. The CDR3 is 17 amino acids. V was clipped by 0 bases and J by 1 base, with 16 bases between them. The germline gives CDR1 WNHNN, CDR2 SYGVQD (reference sequence). CDR3 in amino acids: CASSESKATKISYEQYF. CDR3 sequence (DNA): TGCGCCAGCAGTGAGTCGAAGGCTACTAAAATATCCTACGAGCAGTACTTC.

The V call is TRBV7-2, the J call TRBJ2-5, with D unclear. The V and J ends lost 2 bases and 4 bases respectively, with 5 bases between them. There are 12 residues in the CDR3. Germline CDR1 and CDR2: SGHTA and FQGNSA. CDR3 region: CASSLYGETQYF. In DNA form, the CDR3 reads TGTGCCAGCAGCTTATACGGAGAGACCCAGTACTTC.

The DNA of the CDR3 is TGTGCCAGCAGCGTAGGGACTAGCGGGAGGACCTCCTACAATGAGCAGTTCTTC. Its protein is CASSVGTSGRTSYNEQFF. The chain carries TRBV9 and TRBJ2-1; TRBD2 agrees at 14 bases. V dropped 0 bases and J dropped 0; count of bases not matched to a gene: 2. The CDR3 covers 18 residues. Germline V gene sequence: CDR1 SGDLS, CDR2 YYNGEE. Full variable domain (missing parts from reference TRBV9 and TRBJ2-1): DSGVTQTPKHLITATGQRVTLRCSPRSGDLSVYWYQQSLDQGLQFLIQYYNGEERAKGNILERFSAQQFPDLHSELNLSSLELGDSALYFCASSVGTSGRTSYNEQFFGPGTRLTVL.

The chain is built from TRBV7-2 and TRBJ2-7; 9 nucleotides agree with TRBD1. Unmatched junction bases numbered 3, after V lost 5 bases and J lost 4 bases. This CDR3 region has 13 residues. Germline CDR1 SGHTA, CDR2 FQGNSA. The CDR3 loop is CASSRDRDYEQYF. The CDR3 region has the DNA TGTGCCAGCAGCCGGGACAGGGATTACGAGCAGTACTTC.

This chain links TRBV18 with TRBJ2-1; possible D gene TRBD2, 6 bases. This CDR3 region has 15 residues. CDR1 KGHSH and CDR2 LQKENI come from the germline V gene. V was trimmed by 8 bases and J by 5 bases, leaving 19 bases between them. DNA of the CDR3: TGTGCCAGCCCCTTAATGCGGGATTTCCACAATGAGCAGTTCTTC. It yields the protein CASPLMRDFHNEQFF.

The chain employs TRBV27 and TRBJ1-1; TRBD1 might be the D (5 bases). Germline CDR1 MNHEY, CDR2 SMNVEV (reference sequence). The CDR3 loop spans 15 amino acids. V gave up 5 bases and J gave up 1 base, with 14 bases separating them. The CDR3 DNA reads as TGTGCCAGCAGTCCGCTCAGGGAAGGGAACACTGAAGCTTTCTTT. The encoded protein is CASSPLREGNTEAFF.

This chain uses TRBV14 with TRBJ2-3; 7 nucleotides line up with TRBD2. Losses at the gene ends were 5 bases for V and 10 bases for J; bases not matched to a gene: 15. This CDR3 has 15 residues. Germline CDR1 is SGHDN and CDR2 is FVKESK. The CDR3: CASSTGLVLINPQYF. As DNA, the CDR3 is TGTGCCAGCAGCACAGGACTAGTCCTTATCAACCCGCAGTATTTT.

The chain combines TRBV18 with TRBJ2-2; D is perhaps TRBD1 or TRBD2 (5 bases each). CDR1 and CDR2 from the germline V gene are KGHSH and LQKENI. CDR3 length equals 13 residues. Trimming stripped 3 bases from V and 6 bases from J, with 8 bases between. The CDR3, as DNA: TGTGCCAGCTCACCCAGGGAGTCCGGGGAGCTGTTTTTT. It is translated as CASSPRESGELFF.

V gene TRBV5-1 combines with J gene TRBJ1-3; D gene unclear. Germline V gene lookup returns CDR1 SGHRS and CDR2 YFSETQ. Trimming shortened V by 2 bases and J by 8 bases, and 14 bases separated the two germline ends. The CDR3 is 14 amino acids. The CDR3 nucleotides read TGCGCCAGCAGCTTTTCCTACAAGGGCGACACCATATATTTT. Translated, it gives CASSFSYKGDTIYF.

This chain joins TRBV19 and TRBJ2-5, with 10 nucleotides matching TRBD2. From germline, CDR1 is LNHDA and CDR2 SQIVND (reference sequence). The CDR3 runs to 13 residues. The V segment lost 8 bases and the J segment 5 bases; nucleotides outside the gene matches: 5. For the CDR3, the DNA is TGTGCCAGTCAGACTAGCGGGCGGGAGACCCAGTACTTC. Its translation is CASQTSGRETQYF.

This CDR3 reads CAISEGTSGRRDTQYF. DNA for the CDR3: TGTGCCATCAGTGAAGGAACTAGCGGGAGAAGGGATACGCAGTATTTT. The V call is TRBV10-3, the J call TRBJ2-3; TRBD2 agrees at 11 bases. Trimming cost V 3 bases and J 6 bases; bases outside gene matches: 8. The germline V gene has CDR1 ENHRY and CDR2 SYGVKD. This CDR3 region has 16 residues.

J is TRBJ2-3 and V is TRBV18; D not certain. The V end was cut by 5 bases, the J end by 4 bases, with 13 bases between. The CDR3 runs 14 residues. Germline-derived CDR1 and CDR2 are KGHSH and LQKENI. Here the CDR3 reads CASSEDRAADTQYF. Written as DNA, the CDR3 is TGTGCCAGCTCAGAGGACCGGGCGGCAGATACGCAGTATTTT.

The V and J genes are TRBV11-3 and TRBJ2-7, with a tentative D call TRBD2 (6 bases). The CDR3 spans 15 residues. The V gene's germline CDR1 is SGHNT and CDR2 YENEEA. The V gene lost 3 bases and the J gene lost 0 bases, with 12 bases spanning the gap. The CDR3 DNA reads TGTGCCAGCAGCTTCAGGACGGGGGACTCCTACGAGCAGTACTTC. Amino acid sequence: CASSFRTGDSYEQYF.

V gene TRBV7-6 combines with J gene TRBJ2-7; TRBD1 or TRBD2 may be the D gene (7 bases each). V was clipped by 1 base and J by 5 bases, with 18 bases between them. This CDR3 has 16 amino acids. CDR1 SGHVS and CDR2 FNYEAQ come from the germline V gene. CDR3 nucleotides: TGTGCCAGCAGCTTAGGAGGGGGCGGGAGCTGGGACGAGCAGTACTTC. Translation gives CASSLGGGGSWDEQYF.

The chain joins TRBV5-5 to TRBJ2-1; 10 bases map to TRBD2. The germline gives CDR1 SGHKS, CDR2 YYEKEE (reference sequence). Trimming at V came to 0 bases and at J to 6 bases, leaving 6 bases not matched to a gene. This CDR3 has 16 residues. CDR3 bases: TGTGCCAGCAGCTTGGCCCGGCTAGCGGGAGCCAATGAGCAGTTCTTC. It is translated as CASSLARLAGANEQFF.

This clone was recorded once. J is TRBJ2-3 and V is TRBV5-6, with D perhaps TRBD1 (7 bases). The V end was cut by 4 bases, the J end by 7 bases, with 10 bases between. Looked up from germline, CDR1 is SGHDT and CDR2 is YYEEEE. The CDR3 extends over 12 amino acids. CDR3 region: CASSAGQNTQYF. CDR3 DNA sequence: TGTGCCAGCAGCGCGGGACAGAATACGCAGTATTTT.

The chain combines TRBV6-5 with TRBJ1-4, with D perhaps matching TRBD1 (6 bases). The germline CDR1 and CDR2 sequences are MNHEY and SVGAGI. This CDR3 is 16 amino acids long. The V gene lost 2 bases and the J gene lost 4 bases, with 14 bases spanning the gap. CDR3 nucleotides: TGTGCCAGCAGTTACACGGTGGACAGCCTTAATGAAAAACTGTTTTTT. This codes for CASSYTVDSLNEKLFF.

The CDR3 sequence is CASSPGQEPSYEQYF. The CDR3 DNA is TGTGCCAGCAGCCCTGGACAGGAGCCGTCCTACGAGCAGTACTTC. The V call is TRBV5-4, the J call TRBJ2-7, with 7 nucleotides matching TRBD1. CDR1 and CDR2 (germline): SGHNT, YYREEE (reference sequence). The V and J ends lost 4 bases and 1 base, in that order; junction bases with no gene match: 8. This CDR3 contains 15 residues.

The CDR3 here is CASSHTSGVTNEQFF. The CDR3 region has the DNA TGTGCCAGCTCACATACTAGCGGGGTAACCAATGAGCAGTTCTTC. J is TRBJ2-1 and V is TRBV18; 10 bases are a match to TRBD2. From germline, CDR1 is KGHSH and CDR2 LQKENI. This CDR3 has 15 amino acids. With V trimmed by 4 bases and J by 6 bases, 6 bases remained unmatched.

The V and J genes are TRBV2 and TRBJ1-5, with D unclear. Germline CDR1 SNHLY, CDR2 FYNNEI. The CDR3 sequence is 14 residues long. Trimming pared 4 bases from V and 0 bases from J, leaving 7 bases between. CDR3 loop: CASSGDYSNQPQHF. The CDR3 region has the DNA TGTGCCAGCAGTGGGGATTATAGCAATCAGCCCCAGCATTTT.

This clone was seen once. The genes are TRBV5-6 and TRBJ2-1, with D possibly being TRBD1 or TRBD2 (5 bases each). V shed 1 base and J shed 0 bases, with 14 bases lying between them. There are 17 residues in the CDR3. Germline V CDR1 and CDR2: SGHDT, YYEEEE. The CDR3 loop is CASSLSLGVGSYNEQFF. The CDR3 nucleotides read TGTGCCAGCAGCTTGTCCCTGGGGGTAGGCTCCTACAATGAGCAGTTCTTC.

To note about this clone: Other DNA sequences in the sample encode the same CDR3. This chain uses TRBV29-1 with TRBJ2-3; TRBD2 might be the D (7 bases). The CDR3 is made up of 14 amino acids. Deletions cut 6 bases from V and 1 base from J, with 14 bases between. CDR1 and CDR2 (germline): SQVTM, ANQGSEA. The CDR3 reads CSVGAAGGTDTQYF. DNA of the CDR3: TGCAGCGTGGGGGCGGCGGGAGGCACAGATACGCAGTATTTT.